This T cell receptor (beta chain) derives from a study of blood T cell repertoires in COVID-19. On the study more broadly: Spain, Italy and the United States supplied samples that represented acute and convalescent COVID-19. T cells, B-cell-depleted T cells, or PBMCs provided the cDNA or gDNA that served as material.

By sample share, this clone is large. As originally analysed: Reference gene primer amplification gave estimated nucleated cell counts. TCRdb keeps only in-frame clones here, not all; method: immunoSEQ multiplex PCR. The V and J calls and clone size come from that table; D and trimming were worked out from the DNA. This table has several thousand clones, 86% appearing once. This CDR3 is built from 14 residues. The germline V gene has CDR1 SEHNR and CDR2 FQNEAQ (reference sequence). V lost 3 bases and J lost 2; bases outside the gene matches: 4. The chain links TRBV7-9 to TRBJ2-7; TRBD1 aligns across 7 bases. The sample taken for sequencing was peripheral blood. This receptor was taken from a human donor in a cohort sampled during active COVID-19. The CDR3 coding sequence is TGTGCCAGCAGCTTTCCGGGACAGCCCTACGAGCAGTACTTC. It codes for CASSFPGQPYEQYF. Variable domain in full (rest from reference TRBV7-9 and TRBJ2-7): DTGVSQNPRHKITKRGQNVTFRCDPISEHNRLYWYRQTLGQGPEFLTYFQNEAQLEKSRLLSDRFSAERPKGSFSTLEIQRTEQGDSAMYLCASSFPGQPYEQYFGPGTRLTVT.